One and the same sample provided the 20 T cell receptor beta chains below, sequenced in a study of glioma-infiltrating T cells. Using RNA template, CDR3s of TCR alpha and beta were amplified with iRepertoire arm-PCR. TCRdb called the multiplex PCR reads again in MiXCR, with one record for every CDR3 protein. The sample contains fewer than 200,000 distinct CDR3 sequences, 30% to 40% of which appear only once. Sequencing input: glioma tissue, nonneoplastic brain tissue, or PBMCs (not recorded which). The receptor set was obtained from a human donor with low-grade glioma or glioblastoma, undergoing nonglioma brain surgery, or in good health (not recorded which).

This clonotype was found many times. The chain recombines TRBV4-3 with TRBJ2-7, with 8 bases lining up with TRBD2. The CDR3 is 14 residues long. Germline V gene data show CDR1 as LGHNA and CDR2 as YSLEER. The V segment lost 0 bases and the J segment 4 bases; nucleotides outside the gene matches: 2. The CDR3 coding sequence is TGCGCCAGCAGCCAAGATCGGGAGGGGTACGAGCAGTACTTC. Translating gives CASSQDREGYEQYF.

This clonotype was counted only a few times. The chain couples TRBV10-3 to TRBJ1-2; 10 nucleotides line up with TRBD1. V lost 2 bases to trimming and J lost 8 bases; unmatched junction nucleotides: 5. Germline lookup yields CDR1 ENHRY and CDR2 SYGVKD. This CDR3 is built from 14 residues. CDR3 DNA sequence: TGTGCCATCAGTGAGGACCGGGACAGGGGAGGCTACACCTTC. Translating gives CAISEDRDRGGYTF.

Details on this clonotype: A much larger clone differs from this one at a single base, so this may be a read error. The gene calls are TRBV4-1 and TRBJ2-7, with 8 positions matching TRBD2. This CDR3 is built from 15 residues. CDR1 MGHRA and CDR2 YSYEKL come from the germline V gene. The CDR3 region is CDSSQVDLTGGEQYF. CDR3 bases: TGCGACAGCAGCCAAGTCGACCTCACGGGGGGGGAGCAGTACTTC.

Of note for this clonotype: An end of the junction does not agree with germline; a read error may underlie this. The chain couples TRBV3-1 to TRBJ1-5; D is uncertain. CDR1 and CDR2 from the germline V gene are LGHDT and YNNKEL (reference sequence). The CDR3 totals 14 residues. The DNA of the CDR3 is TGTGCCAGCAGCCGCAATACGGGGAATCAGCCCCAGAATTTT. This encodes CASSRNTGNQPQNF.

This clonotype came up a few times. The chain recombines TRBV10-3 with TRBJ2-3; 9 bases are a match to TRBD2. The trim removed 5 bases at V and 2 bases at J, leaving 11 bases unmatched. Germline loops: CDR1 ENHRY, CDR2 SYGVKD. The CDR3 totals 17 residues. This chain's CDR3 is CAISPMGIAGVTDTQYF. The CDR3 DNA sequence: TGTGCCATCAGTCCTATGGGAATAGCGGGAGTCACAGATACGCAGTATTTT.

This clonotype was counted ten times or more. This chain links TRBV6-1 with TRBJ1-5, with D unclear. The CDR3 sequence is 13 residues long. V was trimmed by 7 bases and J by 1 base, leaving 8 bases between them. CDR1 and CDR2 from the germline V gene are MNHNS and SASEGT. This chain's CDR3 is CASTSQSNQPQHF. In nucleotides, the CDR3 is TGTGCCAGCACCTCACAGAGCAATCAGCCCCAGCATTTT.

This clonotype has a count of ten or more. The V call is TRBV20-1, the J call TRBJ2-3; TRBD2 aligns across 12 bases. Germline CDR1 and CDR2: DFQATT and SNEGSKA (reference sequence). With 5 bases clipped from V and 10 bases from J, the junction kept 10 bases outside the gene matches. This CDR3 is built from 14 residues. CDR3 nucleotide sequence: TGCAGTGCTGTGCTAGCGGGAGGGCCGTGGGCGCAGTATTTT. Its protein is CSAVLAGGPWAQYF.

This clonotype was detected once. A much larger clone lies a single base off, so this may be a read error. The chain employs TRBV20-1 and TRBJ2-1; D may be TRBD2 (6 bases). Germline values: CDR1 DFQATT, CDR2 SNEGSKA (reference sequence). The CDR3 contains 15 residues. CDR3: CSASGTPGIYNGQFF. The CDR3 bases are TGCAGTGCTAGTGGGACTCCCGGTATCTACAATGGGCAGTTCTTC.

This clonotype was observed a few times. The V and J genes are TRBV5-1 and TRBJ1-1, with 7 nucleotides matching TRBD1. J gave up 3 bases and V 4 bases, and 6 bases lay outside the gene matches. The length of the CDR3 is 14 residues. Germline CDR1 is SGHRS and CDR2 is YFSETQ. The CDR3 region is CASSLRTGDTEAFF. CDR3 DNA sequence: TGCGCCAGCAGCCTCCGGACAGGAGACACTGAAGCTTTCTTT.

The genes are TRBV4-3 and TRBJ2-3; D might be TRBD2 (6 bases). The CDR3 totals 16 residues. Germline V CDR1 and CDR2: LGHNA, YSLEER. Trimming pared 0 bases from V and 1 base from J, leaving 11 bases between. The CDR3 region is CASSQDGRMGTDTQYF. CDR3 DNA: TGCGCCAGCAGCCAAGATGGGAGGATGGGCACAGATACGCAGTATTTT.

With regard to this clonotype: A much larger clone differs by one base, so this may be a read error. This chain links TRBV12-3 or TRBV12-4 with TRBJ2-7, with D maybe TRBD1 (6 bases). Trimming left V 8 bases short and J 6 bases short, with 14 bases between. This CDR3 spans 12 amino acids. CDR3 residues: CASDPGGSEQYF. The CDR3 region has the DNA TGTGCCAGCGACCCTGGGGGCTCCGAGCAGTACTTC.

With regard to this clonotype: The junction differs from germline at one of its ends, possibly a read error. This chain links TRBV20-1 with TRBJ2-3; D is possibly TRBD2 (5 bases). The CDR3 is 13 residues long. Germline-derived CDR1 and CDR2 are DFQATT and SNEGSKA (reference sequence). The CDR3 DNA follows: TGCAGTGCTATAGATCCGACTATTCTCACGCAGTATTTC. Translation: CSAIDPTILTQYF.

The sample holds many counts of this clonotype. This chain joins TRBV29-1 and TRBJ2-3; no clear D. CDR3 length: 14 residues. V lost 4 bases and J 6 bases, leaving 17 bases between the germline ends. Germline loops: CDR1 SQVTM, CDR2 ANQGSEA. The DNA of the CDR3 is TGCAGCGTTGCGGAAAGCTTTGGGTCGGATACGCAGTATTTT. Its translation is CSVAESFGSDTQYF.

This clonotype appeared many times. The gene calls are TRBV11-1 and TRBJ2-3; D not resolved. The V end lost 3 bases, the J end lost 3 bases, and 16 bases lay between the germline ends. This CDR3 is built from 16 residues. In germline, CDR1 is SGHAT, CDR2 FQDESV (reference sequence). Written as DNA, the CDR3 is TGTGCCAGCAGCTTTGGCTTAGACCATCTTACAGATACGCAGTATTTT. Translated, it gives CASSFGLDHLTDTQYF.

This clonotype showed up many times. The CDR3 loop is CASSPLERGDTGELFF. The CDR3 nucleotides are TGTGCCAGCAGTCCATTAGAACGTGGGGACACCGGGGAGCTGTTTTTT. The chain couples TRBV6-2 or TRBV6-3 to TRBJ2-2, with D unresolved. V was cut by 5 bases and J by 3 bases, with 16 bases left in between. Germline V gene lookup returns CDR1 MNHEY and CDR2 SVGEGT. CDR3 length equals 16 residues.

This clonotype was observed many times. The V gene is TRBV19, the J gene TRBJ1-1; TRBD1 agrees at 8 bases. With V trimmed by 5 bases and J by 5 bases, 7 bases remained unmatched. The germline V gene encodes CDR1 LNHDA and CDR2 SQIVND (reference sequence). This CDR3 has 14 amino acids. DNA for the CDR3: TGTGCCAGTAGTCCCAGGGGGCGCAGAACTGAAGCTTTCTTT. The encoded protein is CASSPRGRRTEAFF.

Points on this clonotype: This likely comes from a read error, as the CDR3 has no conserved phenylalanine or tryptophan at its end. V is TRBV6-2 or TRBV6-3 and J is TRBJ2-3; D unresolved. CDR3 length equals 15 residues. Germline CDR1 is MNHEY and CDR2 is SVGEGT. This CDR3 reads CARSLDRSSTDTQYL. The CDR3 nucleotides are TGTGCCCGCAGTTTAGACCGGTCGAGCACAGATACGCAGTATTTG.

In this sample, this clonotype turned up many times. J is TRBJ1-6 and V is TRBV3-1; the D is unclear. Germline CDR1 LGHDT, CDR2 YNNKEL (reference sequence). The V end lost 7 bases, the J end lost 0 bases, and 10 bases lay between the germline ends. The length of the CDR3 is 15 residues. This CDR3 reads CASKSGFSYNSPLHF. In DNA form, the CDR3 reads TGTGCCAGCAAATCGGGTTTCTCCTATAATTCACCCCTCCACTTT.

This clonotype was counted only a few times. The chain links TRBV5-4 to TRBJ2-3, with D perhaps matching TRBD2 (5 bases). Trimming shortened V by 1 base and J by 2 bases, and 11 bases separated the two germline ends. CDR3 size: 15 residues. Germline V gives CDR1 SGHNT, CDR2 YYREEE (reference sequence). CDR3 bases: TGTGCCAGCAGCTTGTCAGCGGTTCCCACAGATACGCAGTATTTT. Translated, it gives CASSLSAVPTDTQYF.

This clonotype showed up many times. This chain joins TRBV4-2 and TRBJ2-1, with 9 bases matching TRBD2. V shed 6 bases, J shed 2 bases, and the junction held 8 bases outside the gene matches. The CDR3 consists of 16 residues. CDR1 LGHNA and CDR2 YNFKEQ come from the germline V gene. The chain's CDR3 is CASSWETSGTYNEQFF. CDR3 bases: TGTGCCAGCAGTTGGGAGACTAGCGGTACCTACAATGAGCAGTTCTTC.